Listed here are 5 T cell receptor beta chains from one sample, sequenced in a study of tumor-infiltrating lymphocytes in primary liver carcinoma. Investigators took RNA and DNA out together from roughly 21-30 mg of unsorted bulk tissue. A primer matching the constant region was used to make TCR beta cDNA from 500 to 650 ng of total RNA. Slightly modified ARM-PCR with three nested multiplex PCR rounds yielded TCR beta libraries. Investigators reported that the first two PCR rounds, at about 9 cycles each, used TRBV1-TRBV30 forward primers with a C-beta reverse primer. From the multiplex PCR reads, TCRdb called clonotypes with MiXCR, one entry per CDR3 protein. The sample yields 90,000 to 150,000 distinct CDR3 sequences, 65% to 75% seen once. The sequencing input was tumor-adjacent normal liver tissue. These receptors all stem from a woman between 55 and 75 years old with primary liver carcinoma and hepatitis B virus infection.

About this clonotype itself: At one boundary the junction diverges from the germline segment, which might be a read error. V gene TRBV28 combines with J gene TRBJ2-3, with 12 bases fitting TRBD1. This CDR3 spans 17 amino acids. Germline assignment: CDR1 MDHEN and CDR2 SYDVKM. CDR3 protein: CTSSPTGTGGATDTQYF. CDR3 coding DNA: TGTACCAGCAGTCCAACCGGGACAGGGGGCGCAACAGATACGCAGTATTTT.

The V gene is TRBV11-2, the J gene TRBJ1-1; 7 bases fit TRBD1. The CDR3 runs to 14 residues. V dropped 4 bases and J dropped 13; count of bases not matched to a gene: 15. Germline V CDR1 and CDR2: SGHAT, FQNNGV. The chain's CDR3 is CASSSGGGDTGVFF. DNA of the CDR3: TGTGCCAGCAGCTCAGGGGGTGGGGACACTGGAGTTTTCTTT.

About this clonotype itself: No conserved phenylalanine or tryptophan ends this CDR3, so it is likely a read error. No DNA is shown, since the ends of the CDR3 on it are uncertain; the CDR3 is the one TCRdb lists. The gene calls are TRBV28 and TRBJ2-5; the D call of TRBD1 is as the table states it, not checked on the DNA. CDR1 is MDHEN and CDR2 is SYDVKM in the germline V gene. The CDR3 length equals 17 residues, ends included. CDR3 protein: CAGSSRKDRGFVKTQYL.

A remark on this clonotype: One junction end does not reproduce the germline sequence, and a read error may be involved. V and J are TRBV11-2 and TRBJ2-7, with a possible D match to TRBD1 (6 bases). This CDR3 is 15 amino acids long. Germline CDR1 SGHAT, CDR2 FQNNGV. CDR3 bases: TGTGCCAGCAGCTCTCTACAGGGATCCTCCTACGAGCAGTATTTC. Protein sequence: CASSSLQGSSYEQYF. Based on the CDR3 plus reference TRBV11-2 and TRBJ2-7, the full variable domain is EAGVAQSPRYKIIEKRQSVAFWCNPISGHATLYWYQQILGQGPKLLIQFQNNGVVDDSQLPKDRFSAERLKGVDSTLKIQPAKLEDSAVYLCASSSLQGSSYEQYFGPGTRLTVT.

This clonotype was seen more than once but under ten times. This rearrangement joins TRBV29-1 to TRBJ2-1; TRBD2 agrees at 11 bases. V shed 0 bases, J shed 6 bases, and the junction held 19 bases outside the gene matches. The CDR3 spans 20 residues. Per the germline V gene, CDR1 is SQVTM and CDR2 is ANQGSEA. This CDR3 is CSVEEIPLLAGERVSNEQFF. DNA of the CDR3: TGCAGCGTTGAAGAAATCCCACTACTAGCGGGAGAAAGAGTGAGCAATGAGCAGTTCTTC.